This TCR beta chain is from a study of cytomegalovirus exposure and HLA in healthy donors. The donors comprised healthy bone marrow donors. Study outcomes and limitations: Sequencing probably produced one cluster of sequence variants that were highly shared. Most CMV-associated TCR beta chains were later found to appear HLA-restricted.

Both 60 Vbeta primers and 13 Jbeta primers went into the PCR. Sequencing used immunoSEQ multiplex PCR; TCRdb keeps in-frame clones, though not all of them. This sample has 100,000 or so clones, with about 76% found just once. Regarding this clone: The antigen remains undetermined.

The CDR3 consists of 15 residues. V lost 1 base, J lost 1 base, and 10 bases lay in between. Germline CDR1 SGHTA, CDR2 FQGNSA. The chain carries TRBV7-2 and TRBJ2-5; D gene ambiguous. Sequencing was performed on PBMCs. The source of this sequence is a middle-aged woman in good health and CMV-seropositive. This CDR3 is CASSLVATAQETQYF. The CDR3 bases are TGTGCCAGCAGCTTAGTAGCCACTGCCCAAGAGACCCAGTACTTC. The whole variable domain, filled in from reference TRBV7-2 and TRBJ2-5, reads GAGVSQSPSNKVTEKGKDVELRCDPISGHTALYWYRQSLGQGLEFLIYFQGNSAPDKSGLPSDRFSAERTGGSVSTLTIQRTQQEDSAVYLCASSLVATAQETQYFGPGTRLLVL.